This TCR beta chain emerged from a study of T cells in Graves' hyperthyroidism and ophthalmopathy (dated by TCRdb to between 2018 and 2021). Notes on the research overall: Peripheral blood was sampled at the time of initial diagnosis, prior to any treatment. Whether ophthalmopathy could be predicted prospectively was tested in an independent validation cohort made up of approximately 19 hyperthyroidism patients plus 17 patients who later progressed to ophthalmopathy. The roughly 100 discovery patients were randomly divided into training and test sets at a 7:3 ratio. Following sampling, methimazole starting at 30 mg daily was given to hyperthyroidism patients, and high-dose intravenous methylprednisolone was given to ophthalmopathy patients. The study also compared thyroid tissue and blood T-cell repertoires from about six Graves' hyperthyroidism patients. TCR V-J signatures able to tell the groups apart were searched for in a discovery cohort of 100 patients, of whom fewer than 45 had Graves' ophthalmopathy and roughly 58 had stable Graves' hyperthyroidism. The paper describes TCR Vbeta CDR3 sequencing of fewer than 150 peripheral blood samples, made up of fewer than 50 ophthalmopathy patients, around 73 hyperthyroidism patients and approximately 17 progressor patients. The study at large found these results: During validation, the model predicted progression to ophthalmopathy a median of roughly six months ahead of onset, with around 71% sensitivity and under 85% specificity. Sample size was not statistically predetermined, and investigators were not blinded to group allocation. In cross-validation, a model built on a 13 V-J signature told ophthalmopathy apart from stable hyperthyroidism with just under 90% sensitivity and approximately 81% specificity, and in testing the same model reached 80%/75%. Most expanded thyroid clonotypes (frequency above 0.001) were also detected in blood, a finding suggesting that blood repertoires may reflect thyroid immune responses.

From cysteine to phenylalanine, the CDR3 is 14 amino acids long. Just the 42-base CDR3 DNA is kept, in frame starting at base 1. In the germline V gene, CDR1 corresponds to MGHRA and CDR2 to YSYEKL. Trimming removed 1 base from V and 5 bases from J, leaving 9 bases between the germline ends. Notes on this clonotype: The antigen it recognizes is unknown. Base qualities were left out, and no much larger clone turns up one base away.

Amplification of TCR beta CDR3 regions was carried out from RNA transcripts. The first round of RT-PCR for the TCR CDR3 was performed with the HTBI primer set and the Qiagen OneStep RT-PCR kit. Libraries were constructed in a second round of multiplex PCR, after which size selection and purification were performed. The libraries were sequenced on an Illumina HiSeq2000 using paired-end 100 bp reads. Per the authors' processing: SOAPnuke was used to process the raw data, throwing out any read that contained adapters or uncalled bases, had a mean Phred below 15, or lacked an exact constant-primer or identifier match. High-quality paired reads were merged with COPE v1.2.5, and unique nucleotide sequences were defined as clonotypes. MiTCR v1.1 was used to align the clonotypes against IMGT TRBV, TRBD and TRBJ reference segments. The analysis was restricted to V-J combinations with a frequency above 0.0001, which together covered about 99% of the repertoires. The TCS score was defined as the ratio of F50 (clonal expansion) to E x V (chaos), calculated using BLOSUM62-based TCRdist between CDR3 peptides within each V-J. Welch's t-statistics and random forest reduced 450 to 600 V-J features to 13, which were used in a naive Bayes classifier (R e1071). The Morisita-Horn index was used to measure how similar the thyroid and blood repertoires were. TCRdb reanalyzed the raw reads on its own, using fastp at Q25 for trimming and MiXCR for clone calling, and kept in-frame beta chains. Each entry merges the rows of one CDR3 protein and shows their most common DNA and genes. TCRdb, not the original authors, processed these V and J calls. This sample is represented by approximately 870,000 distinct CDR3 sequences; over 35% of them were singletons. Together, the top ten hold around 9.3% of the sample.

A patient counted as having stable Graves' hyperthyroidism if no progression to ophthalmopathy occurred over 18 months of follow-up. The hyperthyroidism patients were between 18 and 65 years old and newly diagnosed, with a disease duration of less than 2 months. Exclusion was applied to patients with uncontrolled infections, other autoimmune diseases, pregnancy or lactation. Diagnoses relied on clinical symptoms, serum thyroxine and TRAb, thyroid ultrasound and orbital computed tomography. PBMCs were separated from roughly 10 ml of fresh peripheral blood using Ficoll-Paque density gradient centrifugation. Total RNA was extracted using Trizol reagent, and RNA quality was assessed on an Agilent 2100 Bioanalyzer.

The chain is assembled from TRBV4-1 and TRBJ1-5, with an unclear D gene assignment. The sequencing input was blood. The sequence derives from a man between 18 and 29 years old with Graves' hyperthyroidism. The DNA sequence is given as TGCGCCAGCAGCCAAGGTTTTCCCGATCAGCCCCAGCATTTT. It translates to CASSQGFPDQPQHF.